Following are 20 T cell receptor beta chains from one sample sequenced in a study of neurological immune-mediated disorders (dated by TCRdb to 2018 to 2020). Library preparation was by 5' RACE. Sequencer: Illumina HiSeq 2500. The public reads were reanalyzed by TCRdb: fastp trimming at Q25, MiXCR alignment, in-frame beta chains only. CDR3 protein duplicates are merged, each entry listing the most common genes and DNA. This sample comprises 65,000 to 95,000 distinct CDR3 sequences, over 4.5% of them detected only once. The ten largest clones capture 6.5% to 9.5% of the sample. This specimen's time point label, interpreted: longitudinal time-point 2. Specimen: PBMCs. The receptors here all came from a woman in her sixties with multiple sclerosis.

This clonotype was seen at least ten times. V usage is TRBV7-9 and J usage is TRBJ1-3; D unresolved. The CDR3 runs 15 residues. V dropped 5 bases and J dropped 4 bases, with 15 bases sitting between them. CDR1 SEHNR and CDR2 FQNEAQ come from the germline V gene (reference sequence). In DNA, the CDR3 is TGTGCCAGCAGCACCGCAGGATGGGTCGGAAACACCATATATTTT. Encoded protein: CASSTAGWVGNTIYF. Supplemented by reference TRBV7-9 and TRBJ1-3, the full variable domain reads DTGVSQNPRHKITKRGQNVTFRCDPISEHNRLYWYRQTLGQGPEFLTYFQNEAQLEKSRLLSDRFSAERPKGSFSTLEIQRTEQGDSAMYLCASSTAGWVGNTIYFGEGSWLTVV.

This clonotype has a handful of counts. The chain couples TRBV18 to TRBJ2-7; TRBD2 aligns across 7 bases. V shed 0 bases, J shed 2 bases, and the junction held 4 bases outside the gene matches. Germline V gives CDR1 KGHSH, CDR2 LQKENI. This CDR3 is 15 amino acids long. CDR3 residues: CASSPPTGGTYEQYF. The CDR3 DNA follows: TGTGCCAGCTCACCACCGACGGGGGGAACCTACGAGCAGTACTTC.

On this clonotype itself: Given a much more abundant clone one base away, this may be a read error. The chain links TRBV27 to TRBJ2-1, with 7 bases lining up with TRBD2. This CDR3 is built from 15 residues. Per the germline V gene, CDR1 is MNHEY and CDR2 is SMNVEV (reference sequence). Trimming cost V 5 bases and J 3 bases; bases outside gene matches: 7. The CDR3 spells CASSAGDLSYNEQFF. The CDR3 nucleotides read TGTGCCAGCAGTGCGGGGGATCTCAGCTACAATGAGCAGTTCTTC.

This clonotype was observed many times. The chain is built from TRBV5-1 and TRBJ1-4; 9 positions match TRBD1. The CDR3 has 15 amino acids. Germline values: CDR1 SGHRS, CDR2 YFSETQ. V lost 4 bases and J lost 7; bases outside the gene matches: 8. The CDR3 loop is CASSKPGQGGEKLFF. The CDR3 DNA is TGCGCCAGCAGCAAGCCGGGACAGGGAGGTGAAAAACTGTTTTTT.

This clonotype was counted many times. CDR3 DNA: TGCAGTGCTAGAAAATCCCGGACAGCTGCCTACGAGCAGTACTTC. It is translated as CSARKSRTAAYEQYF. V is TRBV20-1 and J is TRBJ2-7; D is possibly TRBD1 (6 bases). Trimming removed 2 bases from V and 2 bases from J, with 16 bases in between. Germline V gene lookup returns CDR1 DFQATT and CDR2 SNEGSKA (reference sequence). This CDR3 comprises 15 residues.

The sample holds many counts of this clonotype. CDR3 coding DNA: TGTGCCAGCTCAGGAACTAACTATGGCTACACCTTC. Translated, it gives CASSGTNYGYTF. This chain links TRBV12-3 or TRBV12-4 with TRBJ1-2; no clear D gene. The CDR3 has 12 residues. Trimming removed 8 bases at V and 0 bases at J, with 7 bases between.

This clonotype was observed at least ten times. The chain carries TRBV20-1 and TRBJ2-1; tentative D call: TRBD2 (6 bases). Germline CDR1 is DFQATT and CDR2 is SNEGSKA (reference sequence). V lost 3 bases and J lost 15, with 12 bases in between. This CDR3 has 10 amino acids. The DNA for the CDR3 is TGCAGTGCTAGCGGGGGAGGTGGGTTCTTC. Amino acid sequence: CSASGGGGFF.

This clonotype was seen many times. The chain combines TRBV15 with TRBJ1-2; no clear D. Germline assignment: CDR1 LNHNV and CDR2 YYDKDF (reference sequence). V lost 1 base and J lost 5, with 17 bases in between. This CDR3 has 16 amino acids. Written as DNA, the CDR3 is TGTGCCACCAGCAGAGTAAAGGACCTCCTACTATATGGCTACACCTTC. It is translated as CATSRVKDLLLYGYTF.

This clonotype occurred many times. The V call is TRBV20-1, the J call TRBJ2-5; D tentatively fits TRBD1 or TRBD2 (5 bases each). The germline gives CDR1 DFQATT, CDR2 SNEGSKA (reference sequence). The CDR3 covers 14 residues. The V end lost 4 bases, the J end lost 2 bases, and 14 bases lay between the germline ends. The CDR3 DNA reads as TGCAGTGCTAACCGGGACGGAAGACAAGAGACCCAGTACTTC. This gives the protein CSANRDGRQETQYF.

V usage is TRBV7-8 and J usage is TRBJ1-1; tentative D call: TRBD1 (5 bases). From germline, CDR1 is SGHVS and CDR2 FQNEAQ. V lost 4 bases to trimming and J lost 6 bases, with 21 bases between them. The CDR3 loop spans 16 amino acids. The CDR3 DNA follows: TGTGCCAGCAGCTCAACACGTCGGGGGTTACGCGCTGAAGCTTTCTTT. It yields the protein CASSSTRRGLRAEAFF.

Concerning this clonotype: The junction departs from germline at one end; a sequencing error may be responsible. The V call is TRBV5-1, the J call TRBJ1-1; D gene ambiguous. The V gene's germline CDR1 is SGHRS and CDR2 YFSETQ. The CDR3 is made up of 14 amino acids. The CDR3 sequence is CAISFALGGTEAFF. As DNA, the CDR3 is TGCGCCATCAGCTTTGCCCTGGGTGGCACTGAAGCTTTCTTT.

The table lists this clonotype with many counts. This chain connects TRBV6-5 to TRBJ2-7; 7 bases agree with TRBD2. This CDR3 is built from 15 residues. Germline assignment: CDR1 MNHEY and CDR2 SVGAGI. Unmatched junction bases numbered 4, after V lost 1 base and J lost 1 base. The CDR3 nucleotides are TGTGCCAGCAGTTACTGGGGAGGGGAATCCTACGAGCAGTACTTC. Protein sequence: CASSYWGGESYEQYF.

The table lists this clonotype with many counts. The rearrangement links TRBV25-1 to TRBJ1-1, with 7 positions matching TRBD1. J lost 6 bases, V lost 4 bases, and 8 bases had no gene match. CDR1 MGHDK and CDR2 SYGVNS come from the germline V gene. This CDR3 has 14 residues. The CDR3, as DNA: TGTGCCAGCAGTGGACCCGGGCAGGGGGCTGAAGCTTTCTTT. Its translation: CASSGPGQGAEAFF.

This clonotype was observed many times. The chain combines TRBV7-2 with TRBJ2-1; TRBD2 is a possible D gene (6 bases). Looked up from germline, CDR1 is SGHTA and CDR2 is FQGNSA. The CDR3 has 14 residues. Trimming pared 0 bases from V and 7 bases from J, leaving 10 bases between. In DNA form, the CDR3 reads TGTGCCAGCAGCTTAGCGCGGGGAATAAATGAGCAGTTCTTC. Translated: CASSLARGINEQFF. The full variable domain, in which reference TRBV7-2 and TRBJ2-1 provide the parts outside the CDR3, is GAGVSQSPSNKVTEKGKDVELRCDPISGHTALYWYRQSLGQGLEFLIYFQGNSAPDKSGLPSDRFSAERTGGSVSTLTIQRTQQEDSAVYLCASSLARGINEQFFGPGTRLTVL.

The sample holds a few counts of this clonotype. The chain combines TRBV6-1 with TRBJ2-6; 10 bases align to TRBD2. Losses at the gene ends were 5 bases for V and 1 base for J; bases not matched to a gene: 14. This CDR3 has 20 amino acids. Germline CDR1 reads MNHNS; CDR2 reads SASEGT. CDR3 in amino acids: CASSPRGLAGDFSGANVLTF. CDR3 DNA sequence: TGTGCCAGCAGTCCGAGGGGGCTAGCGGGGGATTTTTCTGGGGCCAACGTCCTGACTTTC.

This clonotype was observed at least ten times. The V gene is TRBV5-1, the J gene TRBJ2-2; D not certain. The germline V gene has CDR1 SGHRS and CDR2 YFSETQ. Trimming removed 0 bases from V and 1 base from J, with 7 bases in between. The CDR3 loop spans 15 amino acids. The CDR3 region is CASSLATVNTGELFF. The CDR3 DNA is TGCGCCAGCAGCTTGGCCACGGTGAACACCGGGGAGCTGTTTTTT.

This clonotype was picked up many times. This chain uses TRBV4-1 with TRBJ2-1, with D possibly TRBD2 on 7 matching bases. The CDR3 has 17 amino acids. The V gene's germline CDR1 is MGHRA and CDR2 YSYEKL. V dropped 5 bases and J dropped 0 bases, with 17 bases sitting between them. The CDR3 sequence: CASSKGEGGRSYNEQFF. The CDR3 DNA follows: TGCGCCAGCAGCAAAGGGGAGGGGGGGCGCTCCTACAATGAGCAGTTCTTC.

The chain employs TRBV5-1 and TRBJ2-1; 9 nucleotides line up with TRBD2. The length of the CDR3 is 15 residues. V lost 4 bases, J lost 3 bases, and 5 bases stayed unmatched. Germline-derived CDR1 and CDR2 are SGHRS and YFSETQ. The CDR3 region is CASSPSGRIYNEQFF. CDR3 coding DNA: TGCGCCAGCAGCCCAAGCGGGAGGATCTACAATGAGCAGTTCTTC.

The table lists this clonotype with many counts. The chain joins TRBV5-1 to TRBJ2-6, with D possibly being TRBD1 (6 bases). The CDR3 contains 18 residues. Trimming took off 4 bases at V and 3 bases at J, with 20 bases between the two ends. Germline values: CDR1 SGHRS, CDR2 YFSETQ. The CDR3 DNA reads TGCGCCAGCAGCCCCCAGGGGCCCACCACCCGTGGGGCCAACGTCCTGACTTTC. The encoded protein is CASSPQGPTTRGANVLTF. The whole variable domain, filled in from reference TRBV5-1 and TRBJ2-6, reads KAGVTQTPRYLIKTRGQQVTLSCSPISGHRSVSWYQQTPGQGLQFLFEYFSETQRNKGNFPGRFSGRQFSNSRSEMNVSTLELGDSALYLCASSPQGPTTRGANVLTFGAGSRLTVL.

This clonotype was detected many times. This sequence joins TRBV7-8 and TRBJ2-7, with D unclear. Germline CDR1 is SGHVS and CDR2 is FQNEAQ. Between the trimmed V and J ends, which lost 5 bases and 7 bases, there was a span of 18 bases. This CDR3 region has 14 residues. CDR3 amino acids: CASSPGDRPREQYF. CDR3 nucleotides: TGTGCCAGCAGCCCCGGCGACCGTCCTCGTGAGCAGTACTTC.